This TCR beta chain was documented in a study of patients and donors after allogeneic stem cell transplantation. TCRdb analysed the RT-PCR reads with MiXCR anew, one entry per CDR3 protein. Of 90,000 to 130,000 distinct CDR3 sequences listed, 35% are singletons. The V gene lost 4 bases and the J gene lost 0 bases, with 11 bases spanning the gap. The CDR3 length is 15 residues. In germline, CDR1 is SGHRS, CDR2 YFSETQ. Specimen: blood, either unsorted or a sorted T cell fraction (not recorded which). The chain recombines TRBV5-1 with TRBJ1-3; D not resolved. This TCR was recovered from a human donor who was either an allogeneic HSCT recipient or a stem cell or donor lymphocyte infusion donor (not recorded which). It is not recorded whose cells these are; they may come from a transplant donor. CDR3 nucleotide sequence: TGCGCCAGCAGCCCCGGACGCATCTCTGGAAACACCATATATTTT. Protein sequence: CASSPGRISGNTIYF.